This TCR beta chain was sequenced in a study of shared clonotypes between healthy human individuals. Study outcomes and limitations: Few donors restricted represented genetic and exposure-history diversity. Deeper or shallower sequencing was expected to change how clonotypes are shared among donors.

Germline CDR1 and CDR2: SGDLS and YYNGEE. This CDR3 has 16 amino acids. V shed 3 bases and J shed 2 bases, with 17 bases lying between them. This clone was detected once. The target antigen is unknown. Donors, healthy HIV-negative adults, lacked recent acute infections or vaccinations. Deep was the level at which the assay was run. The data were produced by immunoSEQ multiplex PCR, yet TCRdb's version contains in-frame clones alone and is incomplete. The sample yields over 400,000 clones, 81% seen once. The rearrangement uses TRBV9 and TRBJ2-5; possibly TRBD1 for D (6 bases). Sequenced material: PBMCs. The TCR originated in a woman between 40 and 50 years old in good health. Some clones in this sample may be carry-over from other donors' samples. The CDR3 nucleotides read TGTGCCAGCAGCGGCACAGGGTGGTGGGGTCAAGAGACCCAGTACTTC. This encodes CASSGTGWWGQETQYF.